This T cell receptor beta chain was captured by sequencing in a study of T cell changes during pregnancy in multiple sclerosis. The CDR3 is made up of 15 amino acids. Deletions cut 2 bases from V and 5 bases from J, with 16 bases between. Per germline, CDR1 MNHEY and CDR2 SVGAGI. This clone was observed a few times. The data were produced by immunoSEQ multiplex PCR, yet TCRdb's version contains in-frame clones alone and is incomplete. The table has approximately 20,000 clones, about 90% seen once. The V call is TRBV6-5, the J call TRBJ2-7, with a possible D match to TRBD1 (6 bases). This clonotype originated in a female donor in good health, enrolled as a control in a pregnancy study. The sample was CD8+ T cells from peripheral blood mononuclear cells, taken in the second trimester of pregnancy. DNA for the CDR3: TGTGCCAGCAGTTACGCCGGGCAGGGGTTCGACGAGCAGTACTTC. Translating it yields CASSYAGQGFDEQYF.